This TCR beta chain is from a study of regulatory T cells in long-lasting Graves disease. Investigators prepared the TCR beta libraries by applying iRepertoire HTBI primers and Arm-PCR of CDR3 regions. Via MiXCR, TCRdb re-called the multiplex PCR reads, giving one row per CDR3 protein. The sample lists approximately 210,000 distinct CDR3 sequences; around 18% were seen once. This sample's time point: newly diagnosed GD, antithyroid drugs for less than 3 months. From PBMCs, RNA was extracted and then used to make the TCR library. This clonotype was observed many times. With V trimmed by 1 base and J by 5 bases, 4 bases remained unmatched. This CDR3 is 16 amino acids long.

This rearrangement joins TRBV12-3 or TRBV12-4 to TRBJ2-5, with 13 positions matching TRBD2. The origin of this receptor is a female donor with Graves disease. This sample comprised peripheral blood mononuclear cells (PBMCs), obtained at new diagnosis, from a patient treated with antithyroid drugs. The CDR3 DNA reads TGTGCCAGCAGTTTAGGACTAGCGGGAGGAAGGGAGACCCAGTACTTC. As protein: CASSLGLAGGRETQYF.